The 10 T cell receptor beta chains listed next were all sequenced from one sample in a study of shared clonotypes between healthy human individuals. TCRdb's copy holds only in-frame clones and misses some; the assay was immunoSEQ multiplex PCR. The data hold some 2,400,000 clones, with roughly 95% observed a single time. The sample comprised naive CD4+ T cells sorted from blood. Documented subset: CD45RA+ positively selected. The receptors originated from a man between 18 and 29 years old in good health.

The chain links TRBV19 to TRBJ1-5, with 11 nucleotides matching TRBD1. Germline CDR1 LNHDA, CDR2 SQIVND (reference sequence). This CDR3 is built from 18 residues. V lost 3 bases, J lost 1 base, and 8 bases stayed unmatched. The CDR3 DNA reads as TGTGCCAGTAGTATGGGGACAGGGGGAATGGGCAGCAATCAGCCCCAGCATTTT. Translated: CASSMGTGGMGSNQPQHF.

This chain links TRBV28 with TRBJ2-7, with D possibly TRBD1 on 5 matching bases. V lost 8 bases to trimming and J lost 2 bases, with 13 bases between them. The V gene's germline CDR1 is MDHEN and CDR2 SYDVKM. CDR3 length: 13 amino acids. CDR3 coding DNA: TGTGCCAGCCTTGGGGCGACTCCCTACGAGCAGTACTTC. This gives the protein CASLGATPYEQYF.

The V and J genes are TRBV20-1 and TRBJ2-5; D gene unclear. Germline V lookup: CDR1 DFQATT, CDR2 SNEGSKA (reference sequence). Trimming took off 6 bases at V and 7 bases at J, with 9 bases between the two ends. This CDR3 contains 10 residues. As DNA, the CDR3 is TGCAGTGCAGACTCCGGGACCCAGTACTTC. Translated, it gives CSADSGTQYF.

This chain uses TRBV5-1 with TRBJ1-1; a possible D gene is TRBD1 (5 bases). Germline V gene sequence: CDR1 SGHRS, CDR2 YFSETQ. With 4 bases removed from V and 5 bases from J, the gap between germline ends came to 15 bases. The CDR3 is 14 residues long. The CDR3 nucleotides read TGCGCCAGCAGCGCAACCGGGACGGTTACTGAAGCTTTCTTT. Translating gives CASSATGTVTEAFF.

V is TRBV7-6 and J is TRBJ2-1; 8 bases agree with TRBD2. V lost 7 bases and J lost 9; bases outside the gene matches: 2. This CDR3 spans 11 amino acids. Germline CDR1 is SGHVS and CDR2 is FNYEAQ. CDR3 DNA: TGTGCCAGCACCCGGGGGGGTGAGCAGTTCTTC. Its translation: CASTRGGEQFF.

V is TRBV6-5 and J is TRBJ2-5; D may be TRBD1 or TRBD2 (5 bases each). This CDR3 contains 13 residues. Looked up from germline, CDR1 is MNHEY and CDR2 is SVGAGI. Trimming removed 10 bases at V and 2 bases at J, with 14 bases between. CDR3 loop: CATSKWGQETQYF. The CDR3 DNA follows: TGTGCCACCAGCAAGTGGGGGCAAGAGACCCAGTACTTC.

The rearrangement joins TRBV27 to TRBJ2-1; no clear D. V lost 2 bases, J lost 3 bases, and 5 bases lay in between. This CDR3 comprises 13 residues. Per the germline V gene, CDR1 is MNHEY and CDR2 is SMNVEV (reference sequence). The CDR3 DNA reads as TGTGCCAGCAGTTTACTAGACTACAATGAGCAGTTCTTC. Its protein product is CASSLLDYNEQFF.

This chain connects TRBV30 to TRBJ1-1; D is ambiguous. The CDR3 covers 14 residues. Germline CDR1 GTSNPN, CDR2 SVGIG (reference sequence). Between the trimmed V and J ends, which lost 2 bases and 1 base, there was a span of 11 bases. The DNA of the CDR3 is TGTGCCTGGAGTTCCGGGCAAAAGAACACTGAAGCTTTCTTT. Translation gives CAWSSGQKNTEAFF.

This chain links TRBV2 with TRBJ2-5, with 12 bases that match TRBD2. This CDR3 contains 16 residues. Germline V gene sequence: CDR1 SNHLY, CDR2 FYNNEI. Trimming removed 8 bases from V and 1 base from J; junction bases left unmatched: 8. The CDR3 is CASRRTSGVTQETQYF. CDR3 nucleotide sequence: TGTGCCAGCCGGAGGACTAGCGGGGTAACCCAAGAGACCCAGTACTTC.

The rearrangement links TRBV18 to TRBJ2-7, with D maybe TRBD1 (6 bases). The V gene's germline CDR1 is KGHSH and CDR2 LQKENI. V was cut by 3 bases and J by 2 bases, with 8 bases left in between. The CDR3 spans 13 residues. The CDR3 sequence: CASSPGHTYEQYF. Written as DNA, the CDR3 is TGTGCCAGCTCACCGGGACATACCTACGAGCAGTACTTC.